Below, one TCR beta chain is given with its context. These data originate in a study of T cell repertoires in ileal Crohn's disease. TCRdb's copy holds only in-frame clones and misses some; the assay was immunoSEQ multiplex PCR. The table lists thousands of clones, 74% of them singletons. Regarding time point: proximal margin of the surgical specimen (macroscopically non-inflamed). The sequence was obtained from an adult with Crohn's disease. Source material: ileal tissue.

The CDR3 is CASSPDRERYEQYF. Here the CDR3 DNA reads TGTGCCAGCAGCCCGGACAGGGAGCGTTACGAGCAGTACTTC. The chain has TRBV7-3 and TRBJ2-7, with 8 positions matching TRBD1. The ends lost 5 bases at V and 4 bases at J; junction bases unmatched: 7. The CDR3 sequence is 14 residues long. CDR1 and CDR2 (germline): SGHTA, FQGTGA.